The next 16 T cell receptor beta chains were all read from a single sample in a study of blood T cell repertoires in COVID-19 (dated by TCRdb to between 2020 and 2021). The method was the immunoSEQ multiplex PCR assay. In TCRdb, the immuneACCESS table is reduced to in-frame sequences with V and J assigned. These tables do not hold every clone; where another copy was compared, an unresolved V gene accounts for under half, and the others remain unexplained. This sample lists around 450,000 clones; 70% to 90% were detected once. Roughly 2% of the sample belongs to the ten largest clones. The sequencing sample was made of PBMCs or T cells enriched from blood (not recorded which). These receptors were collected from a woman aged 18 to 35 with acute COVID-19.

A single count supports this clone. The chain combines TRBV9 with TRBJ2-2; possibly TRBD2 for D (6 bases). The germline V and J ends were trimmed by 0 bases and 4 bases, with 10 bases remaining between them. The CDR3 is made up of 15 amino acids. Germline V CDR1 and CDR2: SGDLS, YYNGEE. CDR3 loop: CASSVALGGTGELFF. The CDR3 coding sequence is TGTGCCAGCAGCGTAGCCCTGGGGGGCACCGGGGAGCTGTTTTTT.

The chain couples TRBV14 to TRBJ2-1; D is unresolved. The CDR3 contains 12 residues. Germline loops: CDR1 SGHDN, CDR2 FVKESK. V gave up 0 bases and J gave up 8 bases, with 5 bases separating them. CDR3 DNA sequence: TGTGCCAGCAGCCAAGATGGGCATGAGCAGTTCTTC. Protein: CASSQDGHEQFF.

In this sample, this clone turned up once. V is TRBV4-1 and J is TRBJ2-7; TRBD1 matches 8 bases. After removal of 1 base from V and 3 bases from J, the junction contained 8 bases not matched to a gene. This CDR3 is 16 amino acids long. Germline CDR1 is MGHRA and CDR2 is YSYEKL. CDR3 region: CASSQGLFGQGYEQYF. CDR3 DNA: TGCGCCAGCAGCCAAGGGCTTTTCGGACAGGGCTACGAGCAGTACTTC.

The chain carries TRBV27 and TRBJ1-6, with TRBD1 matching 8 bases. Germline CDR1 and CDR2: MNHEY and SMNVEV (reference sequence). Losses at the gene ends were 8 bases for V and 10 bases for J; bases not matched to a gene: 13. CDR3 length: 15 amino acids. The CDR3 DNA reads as TGTGCCAGCGCTTACCAGGGGGCGATAAGATCACCCCTCCACTTT. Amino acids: CASAYQGAIRSPLHF.

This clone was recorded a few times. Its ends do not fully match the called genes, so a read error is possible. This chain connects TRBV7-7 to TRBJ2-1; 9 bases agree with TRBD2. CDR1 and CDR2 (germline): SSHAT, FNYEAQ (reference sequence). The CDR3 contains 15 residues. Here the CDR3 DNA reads TGTGCTAGCAGCTTAAAAGCGGGGGGCTACAATGAGCAGTTCTTC. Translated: CASSLKAGGYNEQFF.

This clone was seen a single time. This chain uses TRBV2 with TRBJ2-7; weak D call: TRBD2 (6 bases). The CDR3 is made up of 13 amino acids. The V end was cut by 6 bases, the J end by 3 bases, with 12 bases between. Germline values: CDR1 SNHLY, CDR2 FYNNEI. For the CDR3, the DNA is TGTGCCAGCAGATACTCGGAGGGCTACGAGCAGTACTTC. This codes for CASRYSEGYEQYF. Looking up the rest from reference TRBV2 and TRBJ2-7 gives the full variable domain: EPEVTQTPSHQVTQMGQEVILRCVPISNHLYFYWYRQILGQKVEFLVSFYNNEISEKSEIFDDQFSVERPDGSNFTLKIRSTKLEDSAMYFCASRYSEGYEQYFGPGTRLTVT.

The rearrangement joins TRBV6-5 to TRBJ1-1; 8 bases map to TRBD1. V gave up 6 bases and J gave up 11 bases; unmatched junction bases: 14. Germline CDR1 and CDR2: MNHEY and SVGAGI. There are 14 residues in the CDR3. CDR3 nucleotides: TGTGCCAGCAGCATCCTTGGACAGGGCCGCGTGGCTTTCTTT. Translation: CASSILGQGRVAFF.

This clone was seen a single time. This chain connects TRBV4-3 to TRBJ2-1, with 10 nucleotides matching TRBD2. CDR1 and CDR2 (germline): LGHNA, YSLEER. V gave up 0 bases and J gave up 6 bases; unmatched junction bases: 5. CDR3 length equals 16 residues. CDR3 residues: CASSQDSSGSFNEQFF. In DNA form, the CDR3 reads TGCGCCAGCAGCCAAGACTCTAGCGGGAGTTTCAATGAGCAGTTCTTC.

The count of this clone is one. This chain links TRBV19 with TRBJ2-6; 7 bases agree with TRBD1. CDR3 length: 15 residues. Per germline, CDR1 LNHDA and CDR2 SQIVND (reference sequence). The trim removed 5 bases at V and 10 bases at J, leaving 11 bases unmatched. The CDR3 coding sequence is TGTGCCAGTAGTGACAGGGCAGCACCGGCAAACGTCCTGACTTTC. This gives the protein CASSDRAAPANVLTF.

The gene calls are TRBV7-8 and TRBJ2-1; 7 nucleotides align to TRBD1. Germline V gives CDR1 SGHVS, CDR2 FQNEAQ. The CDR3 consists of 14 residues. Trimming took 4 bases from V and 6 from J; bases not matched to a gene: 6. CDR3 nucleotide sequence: TGTGCCAGCAGCTCCTGGTCAGGGGGCAATGAGCAGTTCTTC. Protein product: CASSSWSGGNEQFF.

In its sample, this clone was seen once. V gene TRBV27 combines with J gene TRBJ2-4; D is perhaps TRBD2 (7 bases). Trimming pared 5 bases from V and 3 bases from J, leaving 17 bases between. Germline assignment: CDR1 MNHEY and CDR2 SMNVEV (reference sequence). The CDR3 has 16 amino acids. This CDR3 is CASSPLGGADKNIQYF. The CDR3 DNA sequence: TGTGCCAGCAGTCCGTTGGGGGGGGCAGACAAAAACATTCAGTACTTC.

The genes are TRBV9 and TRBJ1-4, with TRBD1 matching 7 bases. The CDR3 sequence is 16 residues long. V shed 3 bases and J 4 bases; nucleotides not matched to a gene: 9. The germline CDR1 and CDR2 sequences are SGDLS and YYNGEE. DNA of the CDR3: TGTGCCAGCAGCGCTGGGACAGATCAACGTAATGAAAAACTGTTTTTT. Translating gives CASSAGTDQRNEKLFF.

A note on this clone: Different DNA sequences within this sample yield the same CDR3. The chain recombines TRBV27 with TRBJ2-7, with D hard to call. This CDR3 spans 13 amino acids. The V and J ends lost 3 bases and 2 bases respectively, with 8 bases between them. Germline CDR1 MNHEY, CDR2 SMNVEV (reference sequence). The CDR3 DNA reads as TGTGCCAGCAGTTTGGCAGGCACCTACGAGCAGTACTTC. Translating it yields CASSLAGTYEQYF.

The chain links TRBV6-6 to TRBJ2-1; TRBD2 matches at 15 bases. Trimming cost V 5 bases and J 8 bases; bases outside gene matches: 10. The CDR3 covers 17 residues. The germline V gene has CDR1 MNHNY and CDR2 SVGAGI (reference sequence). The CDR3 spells CASSPRTSGGATHEQFF. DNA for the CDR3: TGTGCCAGCAGTCCGCGGACTAGCGGGGGGGCGACTCATGAGCAGTTCTTC.

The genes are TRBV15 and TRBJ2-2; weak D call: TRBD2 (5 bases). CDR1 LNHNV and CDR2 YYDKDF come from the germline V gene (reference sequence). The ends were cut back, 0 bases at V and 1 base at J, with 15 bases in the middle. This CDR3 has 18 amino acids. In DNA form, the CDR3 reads TGTGCCACCAGCAGAGAGGATTCGTACGGGGTGAACACCGGGGAGCTGTTTTTT. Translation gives CATSREDSYGVNTGELFF.

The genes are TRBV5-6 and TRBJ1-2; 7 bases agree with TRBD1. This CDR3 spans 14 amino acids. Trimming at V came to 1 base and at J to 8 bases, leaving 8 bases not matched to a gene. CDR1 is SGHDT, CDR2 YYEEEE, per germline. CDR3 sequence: CASSLSLDRYGYTF. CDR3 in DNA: TGTGCCAGCAGCTTGTCATTGGACAGGTACGGCTACACCTTC.